This record concerns one T cell receptor beta chain sequence. This CDR3 comprises 15 residues. From germline, CDR1 is KGHDR and CDR2 SFDVKD. The junction had 8 bases not matched to a gene; V was cut back by 7 bases and J by 6 bases. Using immunoSEQ multiplex PCR, the repertoire was profiled, and TCRdb retains in-frame clones only, with some absent. The sample includes some 150,000 clones, 81% of them seen just once. The data were obtained in a study of blood T cell repertoires in COVID-19. For the study at large: T cells, B-cell-depleted T cells, or PBMCs supplied cDNA or gDNA.

The chain employs TRBV24-1 and TRBJ2-1; 10 positions match TRBD1. Sequenced sample: peripheral blood. The clonotype comes from a woman aged 60-75 years with active or convalescent COVID-19. This chain's CDR3 is CATSPRDRGINEQFF. In nucleotides, the CDR3 is TGTGCCACCAGCCCCCGGGACAGGGGTATCAATGAGCAGTTCTTC.